Following are 9 T cell receptor beta chains from one sample sequenced in a study of T cells in Graves' hyperthyroidism and ophthalmopathy. TCR beta CDR3 region amplification was performed from RNA transcripts. TCR CDR3 regions were first amplified by RT-PCR with HTBI primers. TCRdb called the multiplex PCR reads again in MiXCR, with one record for every CDR3 protein. The sample records about 700,000 distinct CDR3 sequences, just under 45% being singletons. Sequenced: peripheral blood or thyroid tissue (not recorded which). All receptors derive from an adult man with Graves' disease, either hyperthyroidism or ophthalmopathy (not recorded which).

This chain links TRBV7-2 with TRBJ1-2; a possible D gene is TRBD1 (5 bases). The CDR3 totals 13 residues. Deletions cut 3 bases from V and 5 bases from J, with 10 bases between. Per germline, CDR1 SGHTA and CDR2 FQGNSA. CDR3 loop: CASSFIQAYGYTF. As DNA, the CDR3 is TGTGCCAGCAGCTTCATACAGGCTTATGGCTACACCTTC.

The chain employs TRBV5-1 and TRBJ1-1; no reliable D call. Deletions cut 0 bases from V and 5 bases from J, with 8 bases between. CDR1 is SGHRS and CDR2 is YFSETQ in the germline V gene. The CDR3 has 13 residues. The CDR3: CASSLVTTTEAFF. DNA for the CDR3: TGCGCCAGCAGCTTGGTGACGACTACTGAAGCTTTCTTT.

The chain couples TRBV2 to TRBJ2-2; perhaps TRBD1 as D (6 bases). V gave up 3 bases and J gave up 0 bases, with 11 bases separating them. This CDR3 region has 16 residues. Germline V gene lookup returns CDR1 SNHLY and CDR2 FYNNEI. CDR3 DNA: TGTGCCAGCAGTGACCCCAGGGACACGAACACCGGGGAGCTGTTTTTT. Translated: CASSDPRDTNTGELFF.

Many counts were recorded for this clonotype. This rearrangement joins TRBV10-3 to TRBJ2-7, with TRBD1 matching 10 bases. Germline V gene data show CDR1 as ENHRY and CDR2 as SYGVKD. This CDR3 comprises 14 residues. The J segment lost 5 bases and the V segment lost 3 bases, leaving 4 bases of the junction unmatched. The CDR3 loop reads CAISDPGTGDEQYF. The CDR3 nucleotides are TGTGCCATCAGTGATCCCGGGACAGGGGACGAGCAGTACTTC.

This chain connects TRBV24-1 to TRBJ1-5; maybe TRBD1 (6 bases). Deletions cut 9 bases from V and 3 bases from J, with 14 bases between. This CDR3 region has 14 residues. Germline CDR1 is KGHDR and CDR2 is SFDVKD. In DNA, the CDR3 is TGTGCCACCCCTCAGGGGACTAACAATCAGCCCCAGCATTTT. Amino acids: CATPQGTNNQPQHF.

Comment on this clonotype: This could be a read error, since a much larger clone is one nucleotide away. The V gene is TRBV29-1, the J gene TRBJ1-1; a weak D match, TRBD1 (6 bases). CDR1 is SQVTM and CDR2 is ANQGSEA in the germline V gene. This CDR3 comprises 13 residues. CDR3 region: CSVEQGLNAEAFF. CDR3 DNA sequence: TGCAGCGTAGAACAGGGTCTGAACGCTGAAGCTTTCTTT.

V gene TRBV7-8 combines with J gene TRBJ1-5, with D possibly matching TRBD1 (5 bases). Germline lookup yields CDR1 SGHVS and CDR2 FQNEAQ. The germline V and J ends were trimmed by 3 bases and 8 bases, with 8 bases remaining between them. The CDR3 length is 12 residues. The DNA of the CDR3 is TGTGCCAGCAGCTTTCTGACAGAGCCCCAGCATTTT. It yields the protein CASSFLTEPQHF.

Notes on this clonotype: A much larger clone is a single base away; this may be a read error. V gene TRBV19 combines with J gene TRBJ1-1; no clear D gene. Germline CDR1 and CDR2: LNHDA and SQIVND (reference sequence). CDR3 length: 15 amino acids. Trimming stripped 6 bases from V and 4 bases from J, with 18 bases between. DNA for the CDR3: TGTGCCAGTAGCACGAGCGGGCTTACGAGCACTGAAGCTTTCTTT. Translating gives CASSTSGLTSTEAFF.

This clonotype occurred many times. This chain joins TRBV24-1 and TRBJ2-7; 12 nucleotides agree with TRBD2. Trimming at V came to 5 bases and at J to 0 bases, leaving 1 base not matched to a gene. Germline V lookup: CDR1 KGHDR, CDR2 SFDVKD. This CDR3 contains 15 residues. CDR3 sequence reads: CATSGTSGNSYEQYF. In DNA form, the CDR3 reads TGTGCCACCAGTGGGACTAGCGGGAACTCCTACGAGCAGTACTTC.